This T cell receptor (beta chain) is drawn from a study of blood T cells in healthy people across ages. Findings and limits, study-wide: Possibly confounding the expanded clonotype changes was the fact that donor CMV status was unknown. Higher diversity and more naive CD4+ cells were features of long-lived donors, compared to aged donors.

PCR was performed a second time for roughly 7 to 12 cycles using a sample-barcoded 5' primer and a J-beta primer mix. Every single cDNA molecule received a tag from a template-switch adaptor with 12 random nucleotides. TCRdb fed the 5' RACE reads into MiXCR, producing one record per CDR3 protein. The sample lists hundreds of thousands of distinct CDR3 sequences, roughly 44% occurring once. Regarding this clonotype: The antigen remains unidentified.

V was cut by 7 bases and J by 9 bases, with 20 bases left in between. The CDR3 contains 14 residues. Germline-derived CDR1 and CDR2 are SGHDT and YYEEEE. The study drew donors from healthy Caucasian individuals in Russia aged 6 to 90. The rearrangement links TRBV5-6 to TRBJ2-1, with a tentative D call TRBD1 (5 bases). Source material: blood. The origin of this receptor is a woman in her fifties or sixties in good health. Written as DNA, the CDR3 is TGTGCCAGCTTCGCACCTGGGGCGTTCGGTGAGCAGTTCTTC. The encoded protein is CASFAPGAFGEQFF. Full variable domain (remainder filled in from reference TRBV5-6 and TRBJ2-1): DAGVTQSPTHLIKTRGQQVTLRCSPKSGHDTVSWYQQALGQGPQFIFQYYEEEERQRGNFPDRFSGHQFPNYSSELNVNALLLGDSALYLCASFAPGAFGEQFFGPGTRLTVL.